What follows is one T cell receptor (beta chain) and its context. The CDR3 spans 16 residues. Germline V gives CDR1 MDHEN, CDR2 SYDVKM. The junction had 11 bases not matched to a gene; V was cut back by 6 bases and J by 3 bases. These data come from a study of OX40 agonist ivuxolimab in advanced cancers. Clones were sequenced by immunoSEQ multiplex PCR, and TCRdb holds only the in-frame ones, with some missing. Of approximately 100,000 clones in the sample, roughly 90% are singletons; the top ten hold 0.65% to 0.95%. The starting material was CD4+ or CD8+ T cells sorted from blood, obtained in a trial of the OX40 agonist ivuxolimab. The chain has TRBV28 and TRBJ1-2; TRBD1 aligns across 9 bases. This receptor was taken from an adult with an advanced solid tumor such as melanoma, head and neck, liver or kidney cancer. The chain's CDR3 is CASRPGQGTGHYGYTF. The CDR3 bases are TGTGCCAGCAGGCCGGGACAGGGAACGGGTCACTATGGCTACACCTTC.